What follows is one T cell receptor beta chain and its context. Its target is not known. The sample is drawn from a study of T cell responses to AZD1222 COVID-19 vaccine. Trimming took off 5 bases at V and 6 bases at J, with 23 bases between the two ends. Germline V gene lookup returns CDR1 SNHLY and CDR2 FYNNEI. This CDR3 is 17 amino acids long. Assay used: immunoSEQ multiplex PCR; TCRdb lists only in-frame clones, some missing. The sample consists of more than 110,000 clones, over 85% of them appearing once. Findings of the study overall: Samples come after the peak T cell response, not at day 14. Just 5 or 6 AZD1222 recipients tested seropositive at baseline.

The TCR originated in an adult in good health. V and J are TRBV2 and TRBJ2-1; tentatively, D is TRBD2 (5 bases). The specimen was peripheral blood, collected on day 0 of AZD1222 vaccination. The CDR3 protein is CASSLLGRLAGVNEQFF. DNA of the CDR3: TGTGCCAGCAGTCTGCTGGGCCGCCTAGCTGGGGTCAATGAGCAGTTCTTC.